This is a list of T cell receptor beta chains from one sample in a study of OX40 agonist ivuxolimab in advanced cancers. The repertoire was sequenced with immunoSEQ multiplex PCR; TCRdb's copy has only in-frame clones and lacks some. The sample consists of under 80,000 clones, more than 85% of them appearing once. Specimen: CD4+ or CD8+ T cells sorted from blood, collected in a trial of the OX40 agonist ivuxolimab. The source is an adult with an advanced solid tumor such as melanoma, head and neck, liver or kidney cancer. Each CDR3 is given with its conserved first and last residue. D genes are given only for firm matches. The size of a clone is reported for some rows only, either as once, few or many, or as a class for expanded clones.

j_gene: TRBJ1-1
d_gene: NA
len: 14
abundance: NA
v_gene: TRBV7-9
CDR3nt: TGTGCCAGCAGCCCCCACGCCGGTGGTGGGGAAGCTTTCTTT
CDR3aa: CASSPHAGGGEAFF

j_gene: TRBJ2-2
d_gene: NA
len: 16
abundance: NA
v_gene: TRBV7-6
CDR3nt: TGTGCCAGCAGCTACGAATGGACATCGAACACCGGGGAGCTGTTTTTT
CDR3aa: CASSYEWTSNTGELFF

j_gene: TRBJ2-2
d_gene: NA
len: 15
abundance: NA
v_gene: TRBV7-3
CDR3nt: TGTGCCAGCAGCCAGGCGGGACCGGGACCCGGGGAGCTGTTTTTT
CDR3aa: CASSQAGPGPGELFF

j_gene: TRBJ1-3
d_gene: TRBD1
len: 17
abundance: NA
v_gene: TRBV25-1
CDR3nt: TGTGCCAGCAGTGAATACAAACAGGGGGCGCATGGAAACACCATATATTTT
CDR3aa: CASSEYKQGAHGNTIYF

j_gene: TRBJ2-3
d_gene: TRBD1
len: 16
abundance: NA
v_gene: TRBV7-9
CDR3nt: TGTGCCAGCAGCCGGACAGGGGGCGTTAGCACAGATGCGCAGTATTTT
CDR3aa: CASSRTGGVSTDAQYF

j_gene: TRBJ2-2
d_gene: NA
len: 14
abundance: NA
v_gene: TRBV9
CDR3nt: TGTGCCAGCAGCGTAGCTAGGGCTACCGGGGAGCTGTTTTTT
CDR3aa: CASSVARATGELFF

j_gene: TRBJ1-5
d_gene: NA
len: 14
abundance: NA
v_gene: TRBV7-2
CDR3nt: TGTGCCAGCAGCCGTGAAGTGGGGAATCAGCCCCAGCATTTT
CDR3aa: CASSREVGNQPQHF

j_gene: TRBJ2-7
d_gene: TRBD2
len: 13
abundance: NA
v_gene: TRBV5-4
CDR3nt: TGTGCCAGCAGCCCCCGGGGGGGCTACGAGCAGTACTTC
CDR3aa: CASSPRGGYEQYF

j_gene: TRBJ1-1
d_gene: NA
len: 10
abundance: NA
v_gene: TRBV30
CDR3nt: TGTGCCCTGGCTGGTTATCGGGCTTTCTTT
CDR3aa: CALAGYRAFF

j_gene: TRBJ2-3
d_gene: NA
len: 13
abundance: NA
v_gene: TRBV4-2
CDR3nt: TGTGCCAGCAGCCGGGACCACACAGATACGCAGTATTTT
CDR3aa: CASSRDHTDTQYF

j_gene: TRBJ1-5
d_gene: NA
len: 13
abundance: NA
v_gene: TRBV7-8
CDR3nt: TGTGCCAGCAGCTTAGAACTCAATCAGCCCCAGCATTTT
CDR3aa: CASSLELNQPQHF

j_gene: TRBJ2-7
d_gene: TRBD2
len: 12
abundance: once
v_gene: TRBV6-5
CDR3nt: TGTGCCACCGGACTAGCGAGCTACGAGCAGTACTTC
CDR3aa: CATGLASYEQYF

j_gene: TRBJ2-6
d_gene: NA
len: 12
abundance: NA
v_gene: TRBV5-1
CDR3nt: TGCGCCAGTGGCTCTGGGGCCAACGTCCTGACTTTC
CDR3aa: CASGSGANVLTF

j_gene: TRBJ2-5
d_gene: NA
len: 13
abundance: NA
v_gene: TRBV6-1
CDR3nt: TGTGCCAGCAGTTCCGGGAACAAAGAGACCCAGTACTTC
CDR3aa: CASSSGNKETQYF

j_gene: TRBJ2-7
d_gene: NA
len: 13
abundance: once
v_gene: TRBV5-1
CDR3nt: TGCGCCAGCAGCCCCGACAGCCTCTACGAGCAGTACTTC
CDR3aa: CASSPDSLYEQYF

j_gene: TRBJ1-1
d_gene: NA
len: 15
abundance: NA
v_gene: TRBV10-3
CDR3nt: TGTGCCATCAGTGAGTCCAGCGGGAGGAAGACTGAAGCTTTCTTT
CDR3aa: CAISESSGRKTEAFF

j_gene: TRBJ2-7
d_gene: TRBD1
len: 13
abundance: NA
v_gene: TRBV27
CDR3nt: TGTGCCAGCAGTTTCGACAGGGCCTACGAGCAGTACTTC
CDR3aa: CASSFDRAYEQYF

j_gene: TRBJ2-7
d_gene: TRBD2
len: 16
abundance: NA
v_gene: TRBV28
CDR3nt: TGTGCCAGCAGTCCCACGGGGGGGCGGAGGTCCTACGAGCAGTACTTC
CDR3aa: CASSPTGGRRSYEQYF

j_gene: TRBJ2-7
d_gene: TRBD1
len: 13
abundance: NA
v_gene: TRBV2
CDR3nt: TGTGCCAGCAGCGGGACAGAGTCAAGCGAGCAGTACTTC
CDR3aa: CASSGTESSEQYF

j_gene: TRBJ2-5
d_gene: TRBD2
len: 16
abundance: NA
v_gene: TRBV12-5
CDR3nt: TGTGCTAGTGGTCAAGGGTTGCGGGGAGGGGAAGAGACCCAGTACTTC
CDR3aa: CASGQGLRGGEETQYF

j_gene: TRBJ2-2
d_gene: NA
len: 15
abundance: NA
v_gene: TRBV18
CDR3nt: TGTGCCAGCTCATGGGGCCGGACGAACACCGGGGAGCTGTTTTTT
CDR3aa: CASSWGRTNTGELFF

j_gene: TRBJ1-5
d_gene: NA
len: 18
abundance: NA
v_gene: TRBV15
CDR3nt: TGTGCCACCAGCAGCGACCGGGCTTCCAAAAACGGCAATCAGCCCCAGCATTTT
CDR3aa: CATSSDRASKNGNQPQHF

j_gene: TRBJ2-5
d_gene: TRBD1
len: 16
abundance: NA
v_gene: TRBV6-5
CDR3nt: TGTGCCAGCAGTTATATGGGACAGGGATACGGAGAGACCCAGTACTTC
CDR3aa: CASSYMGQGYGETQYF

j_gene: TRBJ2-1
d_gene: NA
len: 12
abundance: NA
v_gene: TRBV6-5
CDR3nt: TGTGCCAGCAGTTACGCGGTTAATGAGCAGTTCTTC
CDR3aa: CASSYAVNEQFF

j_gene: TRBJ2-1
d_gene: NA
len: 16
abundance: NA
v_gene: TRBV27
CDR3nt: TGTGCCAGCAGTCCCGGGACTCCCTTGCGGGTCAATGAGCAGTTCTTC
CDR3aa: CASSPGTPLRVNEQFF

j_gene: TRBJ1-4
d_gene: TRBD1
len: 12
abundance: few
v_gene: TRBV7-6
CDR3nt: TGTGCCAGCAGCGGACAGGATGAAAAACTGTTTTTT
CDR3aa: CASSGQDEKLFF

j_gene: TRBJ1-5
d_gene: NA
len: 12
abundance: NA
v_gene: TRBV30
CDR3nt: TGTGCATATGCAGGGACCAATCAGCCCCAGCATTTT
CDR3aa: CAYAGTNQPQHF

j_gene: TRBJ2-7
d_gene: NA
len: 16
abundance: NA
v_gene: TRBV28
CDR3nt: TGTGCCAGCGGCCCCGGGGCAGGCGCTGTATCCTACGAGCAGTACTTC
CDR3aa: CASGPGAGAVSYEQYF

j_gene: TRBJ2-3
d_gene: TRBD2
len: 16
abundance: NA
v_gene: TRBV30
CDR3nt: TGTGCCTGGACTAGCGGGCTCGCACTATACACAGATACGCAGTATTTT
CDR3aa: CAWTSGLALYTDTQYF

j_gene: TRBJ1-2
d_gene: NA
len: 14
abundance: NA
v_gene: TRBV5-1
CDR3nt: TGCGCCAACAGCTTGGAAGGGAGTGGCTATGGCTACACCTTC
CDR3aa: CANSLEGSGYGYTF

j_gene: TRBJ1-1
d_gene: NA
len: 17
abundance: once
v_gene: TRBV9
CDR3nt: TGTGCCAGCAGCGTAGGGGAGGGATCACACATGAACACTGAAGCTTTCTTT
CDR3aa: CASSVGEGSHMNTEAFF

j_gene: TRBJ2-1
d_gene: TRBD2
len: 16
abundance: NA
v_gene: TRBV9
CDR3nt: TGTGCCAGCAGCGGTAGCGGGGGTACTTCCGACAATGAGCAGTTCTTC
CDR3aa: CASSGSGGTSDNEQFF

j_gene: TRBJ2-7
d_gene: NA
len: 14
abundance: NA
v_gene: TRBV10-1
CDR3nt: TGCGCCAGCAGTGGCACGGGATTCCCCTACGAGCAGTACTTC
CDR3aa: CASSGTGFPYEQYF

j_gene: TRBJ1-5
d_gene: NA
len: 16
abundance: NA
v_gene: TRBV28
CDR3nt: TGTGCCAGCAGTTTAGCCCTAGCCCGGAACAATCAGCCCCAGCATTTT
CDR3aa: CASSLALARNNQPQHF

j_gene: TRBJ2-1
d_gene: NA
len: 13
abundance: NA
v_gene: TRBV7-2
CDR3nt: TGTGCCAGCAGCCCTCAAGGGACTGATGAGCAGTTCTTC
CDR3aa: CASSPQGTDEQFF

j_gene: TRBJ1-2
d_gene: NA
len: 13
abundance: NA
v_gene: TRBV4-3
CDR3nt: TGCGCCAGCAGCCAAGGGGGGTGGTATGGCTACACCTTC
CDR3aa: CASSQGGWYGYTF

j_gene: TRBJ1-1
d_gene: NA
len: 14
abundance: NA
v_gene: TRBV30
CDR3nt: TGTGCCTGGAGTGTAAGAATGGGGGCCACTGAAGCTTTCTTT
CDR3aa: CAWSVRMGATEAFF

j_gene: TRBJ2-1
d_gene: NA
len: 14
abundance: NA
v_gene: TRBV6-4
CDR3nt: TGTGCCAGCAGTGACTCGTATATCAGCAATGAGCAGTTCTTC
CDR3aa: CASSDSYISNEQFF

j_gene: TRBJ1-4
d_gene: NA
len: 14
abundance: few
v_gene: TRBV5-1
CDR3nt: TGCGCCAGCAGCTTGATGTCAACTAATGAAAAACTGTTTTTT
CDR3aa: CASSLMSTNEKLFF

j_gene: TRBJ1-5
d_gene: TRBD1
len: 15
abundance: NA
v_gene: TRBV11-2
CDR3nt: TGTGCCAGCAGCTTTCGGGACAGGGAGTATCAGCCCCAGCATTTT
CDR3aa: CASSFRDREYQPQHF

j_gene: TRBJ2-3
d_gene: NA
len: 15
abundance: NA
v_gene: TRBV6-5
CDR3nt: TGTGCCAGCGGAAGTGGCAGGGGTCTCACAGATACGCAGTATTTT
CDR3aa: CASGSGRGLTDTQYF

j_gene: TRBJ2-7
d_gene: TRBD2
len: 15
abundance: NA
v_gene: TRBV7-9
CDR3nt: TGTGCCAGCAGCACCGGGACTAGGGGGGTCTACGAGCAGTACTTC
CDR3aa: CASSTGTRGVYEQYF

j_gene: TRBJ2-1
d_gene: TRBD2
len: 16
abundance: NA
v_gene: TRBV7-2
CDR3nt: TGTGCCAGCAGCTTAGTTGGCGGGAGGACCTACAATGAGCAGTTCTTC
CDR3aa: CASSLVGGRTYNEQFF

j_gene: TRBJ2-7
d_gene: TRBD2
len: 14
abundance: NA
v_gene: TRBV6-5
CDR3nt: TGTGCCAGCAGCCGGAGCGGGGGAACCTACGAGCAGTACTTC
CDR3aa: CASSRSGGTYEQYF

j_gene: TRBJ2-1
d_gene: TRBD2
len: 15
abundance: once
v_gene: TRBV10-1
CDR3nt: TGCGCCAGCAGTGACGGCGGGAGCTCCTACAATGAGCAGTTCTTC
CDR3aa: CASSDGGSSYNEQFF

j_gene: TRBJ2-6
d_gene: NA
len: 15
abundance: NA
v_gene: TRBV19
CDR3nt: TGTGCCAGTAGTTTCAGCGACAATCCGGCCAACGTCCTGACTTTC
CDR3aa: CASSFSDNPANVLTF

j_gene: TRBJ2-5
d_gene: NA
len: 11
abundance: NA
v_gene: TRBV18
CDR3nt: TGTGCCAGCTCAACGGGGGAGACCCAGTACTTC
CDR3aa: CASSTGETQYF

j_gene: TRBJ1-5
d_gene: TRBD1
len: 15
abundance: NA
v_gene: TRBV28
CDR3nt: TGTGCCACGCTTCAGGGGGATCGGGGCAATCAGCCCCAGCATTTT
CDR3aa: CATLQGDRGNQPQHF